The rows below give T cell receptor beta chains drawn from one sample of a study of CD8 T cells in ankylosing spondylitis. TCRdb passed the 5' RACE reads through MiXCR, listing each CDR3 protein once. The repertoire has a few hundred thousand distinct CDR3 sequences, 5.5% to 7.5% of them found once; the top ten carry 13% to 15%. The sequenced material came from blood, either unsorted or a sorted T cell fraction (not recorded which). Source of these receptors: a male donor with ankylosing spondylitis. Both conserved end residues are part of each CDR3. The order of the fields is V gene, D gene, clone size, J gene, CDR3 protein, CDR3 DNA. A D gene is named only where the DNA matches it firmly. Only some rows state a clone size, as once, few, many or a class for expanded clones.

TRBV4-3	-	-	TRBJ2-5	CASSQTVGRLVGATQYF	TGCGCCAGCAGCCAAACGGTTGGGCGGCTAGTTGGGGCGACCCAGTACTTC
TRBV12-3/TRBV12-4	-	many	TRBJ1-1	CASSLGTNGEAFF	TGTGCCAGCAGTTTGGGTACAAACGGTGAAGCTTTCTTT
TRBV20-1	TRBD1	-	TRBJ2-7	CSARQGGHSYEQYF	TGCAGTGCTAGACAAGGGGGCCACTCCTACGAGCAGTACTTC
TRBV27	-	many	TRBJ2-7	CASSTRGLLYEQYF	TGTGCCAGCAGTACCAGAGGGCTCCTCTACGAGCAGTACTTC
TRBV27	TRBD1	-	TRBJ2-7	CASSLLQGNYEQYF	TGTGCCAGCAGCCTCTTACAGGGGAACTACGAGCAGTACTTC
TRBV18	-	-	TRBJ2-2	CASSSVYRELFF	TGTGCCAGCTCAAGTGTTTACCGGGAGCTGTTTTTT
TRBV5-1	-	-	TRBJ1-1	CASSPRRGDTEAFF	TGCGCCAGCAGTCCCCGGCGGGGTGACACTGAAGCTTTCTTT
TRBV6-5	-	many	TRBJ2-3	CASSYSERISTDTQYF	TGTGCCAGCAGTTACTCGGAGCGGATTAGCACAGATACGCAGTATTTT
TRBV7-2	-	many	TRBJ2-1	CASSFPPVDEQFF	TGTGCCAGCAGCTTTCCCCCGGTCGATGAGCAGTTCTTC
TRBV5-6	-	-	TRBJ1-6	CARSLGRTPLHF	TGTGCCAGGAGCCTCGGGCGAACACCCCTCCACTTT
TRBV12-3/TRBV12-4	-	many	TRBJ1-5	CASSRPGFNQPQHF	TGTGCCAGCAGTCGTCCAGGGTTCAATCAGCCCCAGCATTTT
TRBV7-9	-	few	TRBJ2-6	CASSRGANVLTF	TGTGCCAGCAGCCGGGGGGCCAACGTCCTGACTTTC
TRBV29-1	TRBD1	many	TRBJ2-7	CSVSSIKGTGISYEQYF	TGCAGCGTTTCTTCGATTAAGGGGACAGGTATATCCTACGAGCAGTACTTC
TRBV11-2	TRBD2	-	TRBJ2-3	CASSPAGSGGADTQYF	TGTGCCAGCAGCCCAGCGGGGTCAGGAGGAGCAGATACGCAGTATTTT
TRBV6-1	-	many	TRBJ1-4	CASRRGTLENEKLFF	TGTGCCAGCAGAAGGGGGACACTCGAGAATGAAAAACTGTTTTTT
TRBV4-3	-	few	TRBJ1-5	CASSQDPISNQPQHF	TGCGCCAGCAGCCAAGATCCGATAAGCAATCAGCCCCAGCATTTT
TRBV15	TRBD1	-	TRBJ2-3	CATSTPLRDSTDTQYF	TGTGCCACCAGCACGCCCCTCCGGGACAGTACAGATACGCAGTATTTT
TRBV29-1	TRBD2	many	TRBJ2-3	CSASDRRLAVTTDTQYF	TGCAGCGCCTCGGACAGGAGACTAGCGGTAACCACAGATACGCAGTATTTT
TRBV10-3	-	many	TRBJ2-5	CAISESWETQYF	TGTGCCATCAGTGAGTCTTGGGAGACCCAGTACTTC
TRBV29-1	-	many	TRBJ2-7	CSVEDPYEQYF	TGCAGCGTTGAAGATCCCTACGAGCAGTACTTC
TRBV6-5	-	many	TRBJ2-2	CASSRSTGELFF	TGTGCCAGCAGCCGCTCCACCGGGGAGCTGTTTTTT
TRBV6-2/TRBV6-3	-	-	TRBJ2-1	CSSSYDKSSYNDQFF	TGTTCCAGCAGTTACGACAAGAGCTCCTACAATGACCAGTTCTTC
TRBV29-1	-	many	TRBJ2-1	CSVGTSGEQFF	TGCAGCGTGGGAACCAGTGGTGAGCAGTTCTTC
TRBV2	-	-	TRBJ1-6	CASWLSLNSPLHF	TGTGCCAGCTGGCTTTCGCTAAATTCACCCCTCCACTTT
TRBV28	TRBD1	few	TRBJ2-7	CASSFLTGGSGEQYF	TGTGCCAGCAGCTTTTTGACAGGGGGAAGCGGGGAGCAGTACTTC
TRBV7-8	-	few	TRBJ2-1	CASSPGWGVGNEQFF	TGTGCCAGCAGCCCCGGGTGGGGGGTCGGGAATGAGCAGTTCTTC